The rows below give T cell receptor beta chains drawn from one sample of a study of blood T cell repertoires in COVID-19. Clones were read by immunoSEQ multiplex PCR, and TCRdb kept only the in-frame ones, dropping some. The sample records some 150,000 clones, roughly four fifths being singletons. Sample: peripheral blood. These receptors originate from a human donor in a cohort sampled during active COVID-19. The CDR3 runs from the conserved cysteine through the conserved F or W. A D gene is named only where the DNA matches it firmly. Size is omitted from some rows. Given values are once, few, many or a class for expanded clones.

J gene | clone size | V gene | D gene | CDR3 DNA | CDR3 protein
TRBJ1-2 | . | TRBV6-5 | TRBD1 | TGTGCCAGCAGTTCCCGGACAGGGAGTGGTAACTATGGCTACACCTTC | CASSSRTGSGNYGYTF
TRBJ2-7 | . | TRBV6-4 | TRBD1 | TGTGCCAGCAGGAAGGGACAGCCCAACTTC | CASRKGQPNF
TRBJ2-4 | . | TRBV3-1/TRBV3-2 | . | TGTGCCAGCAGCCAAGCAGGGGAGGGGATAGCCAAAAACATTCAGTACTTC | CASSQAGEGIAKNIQYF
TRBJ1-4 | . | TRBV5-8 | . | TGTGCCAGCAGCTTCCGAGGGCGGGCTAATGAAAAACTGTTTTTT | CASSFRGRANEKLFF
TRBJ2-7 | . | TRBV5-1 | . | TGCGCCAGCAGCCCATCAGCCACAGACACGCAGTACTTC | CASSPSATDTQYF
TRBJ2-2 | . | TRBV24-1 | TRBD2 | TGTGCCACCAGTGATTTGCGGCCTACTAGCGGGGGATACACCGGGGAGCTGTTTTTT | CATSDLRPTSGGYTGELFF
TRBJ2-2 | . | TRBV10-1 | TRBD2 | TGCGCCAGCAGTGATCCCGGACTAGCGGGGGGTAGCACCGGGGAGCTGTTTTTT | CASSDPGLAGGSTGELFF
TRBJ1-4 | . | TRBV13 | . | TGTGCCAGCAGCTTACGAGGGTCTAATGAAAAACTGTTTTTT | CASSLRGSNEKLFF
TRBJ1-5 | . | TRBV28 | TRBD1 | TGTGCCAGCAGTCCAACGGGACAGGGCGGGTCTCAGCCCCAGCATTTT | CASSPTGQGGSQPQHF
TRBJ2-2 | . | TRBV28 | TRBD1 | TGTGCCAGCCACCTGACAGGGTACACCGGGGAGCTGTTTTTT | CASHLTGYTGELFF
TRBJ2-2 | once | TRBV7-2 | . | TGTGCCAGCAGCTTAGGGAGTTATGGGGCCAACACCGGGGAGCTGTTTTTT | CASSLGSYGANTGELFF
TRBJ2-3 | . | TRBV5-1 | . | TGCGCCAGCAGCGAGGAAACAGATACGCAGTATTTT | CASSEETDTQYF
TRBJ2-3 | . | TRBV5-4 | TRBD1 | TGTGCCAGCAGCTCGGGACAGCATAGCACAGATACGCAGTATTTT | CASSSGQHSTDTQYF
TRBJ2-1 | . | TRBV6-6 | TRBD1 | TGTGCCAGCAGAGGGGACAGGAACTACAATGAGCAGTTCTTC | CASRGDRNYNEQFF
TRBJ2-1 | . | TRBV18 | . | TGTGCCAGCCAATCGACCCGTGCGGAAGAGCAGTTCTTC | CASQSTRAEEQFF
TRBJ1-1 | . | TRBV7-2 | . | TGTGCCAGCAGTCAGACAAGGAACACTGAAGCTTTCTTT | CASSQTRNTEAFF
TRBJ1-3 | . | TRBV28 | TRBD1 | TGTGCCAGCAGTTTAACAGGGGGCGCTGGAAACACCATATATTTT | CASSLTGGAGNTIYF
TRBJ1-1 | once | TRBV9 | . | TGTGCCAGCAGCGTAATGACAGGGAACACTGAAGCTTTCTTT | CASSVMTGNTEAFF
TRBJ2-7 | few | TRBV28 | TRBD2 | TGTGCCAGCAGTTCGCCAGCGGGAACCTACGAGCAGTACTTC | CASSSPAGTYEQYF
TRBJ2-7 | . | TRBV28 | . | TGTGCCAGCAGCACACAGGGAAACGAGCAGTACTTC | CASSTQGNEQYF
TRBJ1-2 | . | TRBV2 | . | TGTGCCAGCAGTGTGGTAGCAGGGGAGGGCTACACCTTC | CASSVVAGEGYTF
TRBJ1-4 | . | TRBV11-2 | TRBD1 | TGTGCCAGCAGCCCAGGACAGGCATCAACTAATGAAAAACTGTTTTTT | CASSPGQASTNEKLFF
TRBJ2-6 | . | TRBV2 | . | TGTGCCAGCAGTGAAAAGTCCGGGGTCGGGGCCAACGTCCTGACTTTC | CASSEKSGVGANVLTF
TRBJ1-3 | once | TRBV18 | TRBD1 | TGTGCCAGCTCACCCAAGACAGGGAGGGGAAACACCATATATTTT | CASSPKTGRGNTIYF
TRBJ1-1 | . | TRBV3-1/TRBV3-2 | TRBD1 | TGTGCCAGCAGCGAGGCCGGGACAGGGAAAACTGAAGCTTTCTTT | CASSEAGTGKTEAFF
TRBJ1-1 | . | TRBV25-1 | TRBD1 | TGTGCCAGCAGCCAACCCGGGGGACAGAGTGAAGCTTTCTTT | CASSQPGGQSEAFF
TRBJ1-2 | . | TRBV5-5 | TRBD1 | TGTGCCAGCAGCTTGACGGGACAGGGGGCTTATGGCTACACCTTC | CASSLTGQGAYGYTF
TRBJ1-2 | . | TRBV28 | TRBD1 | TGTGCCAGCAGATCCGGACAGGCCATCTATGGCTACACCTTC | CASRSGQAIYGYTF
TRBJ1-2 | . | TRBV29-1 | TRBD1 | TGCAGCGTTGAACCTTTCGTCGGGGACAGGGGGCGATCGTATGGCTACACCTTC | CSVEPFVGDRGRSYGYTF
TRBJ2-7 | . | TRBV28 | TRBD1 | TGTGCCAGCAGTTTCCCCCGACAGGGCCTAAGCGAGCAGTACTTC | CASSFPRQGLSEQYF
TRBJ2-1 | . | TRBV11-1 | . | TGTGCCAGCAGCTTTTTGAGGGACAATGAGCAGTTCTTC | CASSFLRDNEQFF
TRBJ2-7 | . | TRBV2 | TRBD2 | TGTGCCAGCCTTCGACTAGCTCGTGAGCAGTACTTC | CASLRLAREQYF
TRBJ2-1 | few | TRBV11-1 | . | TGTGCCAGCAGCTTCTCTGAGTCCTACAATGAGCAGTTCTTC | CASSFSESYNEQFF
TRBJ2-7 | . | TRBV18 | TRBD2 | TGTGCCAGCTCCGGGAGGCAGGAGGCCTACGAGCAGTACTTC | CASSGRQEAYEQYF
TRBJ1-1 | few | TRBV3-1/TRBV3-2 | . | TGTGCCAGCAGCCAAGGCAGGCGTAACCCGAACACTGAAGCTTTCTTT | CASSQGRRNPNTEAFF
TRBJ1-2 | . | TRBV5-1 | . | TGCGCCAGCAGCTTGGGGCGGAACTATGGCTACACCTTC | CASSLGRNYGYTF
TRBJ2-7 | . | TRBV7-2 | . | TGTGCCAGCAGCTTAGCCGGGGGTTATAGCTCCTACGAGCAGTACTTC | CASSLAGGYSSYEQYF
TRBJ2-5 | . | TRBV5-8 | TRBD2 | TGTGCCAGCAGCTTGGGCCTAGCGGGGACGTACCAAGAGACCCAGTACTTC | CASSLGLAGTYQETQYF
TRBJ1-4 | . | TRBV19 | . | TGTGCCAGTCACCCTGCAGTTACTAATGAAAAACTGTTTTTT | CASHPAVTNEKLFF
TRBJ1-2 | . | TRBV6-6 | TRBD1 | TGTGCCAGCAGTAACCACAGGGGGCTCGGAGGCTACACCTTC | CASSNHRGLGGYTF
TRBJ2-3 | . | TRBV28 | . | TGTGCCAGCAGAAGAGGGGGGGTGCCGTACACAGATACGCAGTATTTT | CASRRGGVPYTDTQYF
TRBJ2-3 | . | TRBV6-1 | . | TGTGCCAGCAGTGAAACTTCTGGGGGCCATCGCACAGATACGCAGTATTTT | CASSETSGGHRTDTQYF